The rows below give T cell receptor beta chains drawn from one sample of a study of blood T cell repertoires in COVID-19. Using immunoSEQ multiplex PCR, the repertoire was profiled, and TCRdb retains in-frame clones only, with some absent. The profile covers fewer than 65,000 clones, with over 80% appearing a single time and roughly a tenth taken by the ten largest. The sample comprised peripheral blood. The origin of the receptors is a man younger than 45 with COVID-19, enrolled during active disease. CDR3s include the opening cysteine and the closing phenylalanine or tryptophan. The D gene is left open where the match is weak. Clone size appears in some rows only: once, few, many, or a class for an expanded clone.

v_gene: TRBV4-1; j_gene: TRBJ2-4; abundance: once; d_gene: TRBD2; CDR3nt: TGCGCCAGCAGCCAAGTTCCGGGACTAGCGGGAGGCAACATAGCCAAAAACATTCAGTACTTC; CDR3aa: CASSQVPGLAGGNIAKNIQYF
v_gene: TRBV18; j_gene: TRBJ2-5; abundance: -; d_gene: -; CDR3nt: TGTGCCAGCTCAGCGGGACGTAACCAAGAGACCCAGTACTTC; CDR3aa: CASSAGRNQETQYF
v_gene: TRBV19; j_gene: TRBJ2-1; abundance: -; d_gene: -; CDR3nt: TGTGCCAGTAGTAAAGCCGGCGGGGCGGGAAACAATGAGCAGTTCTTC; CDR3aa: CASSKAGGAGNNEQFF
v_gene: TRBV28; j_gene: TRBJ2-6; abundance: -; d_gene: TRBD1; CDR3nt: TGTGCCAGCAGTGTGGGACAGGGGCTCTCCGGGGCCAACGTCCTGACTTTC; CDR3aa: CASSVGQGLSGANVLTF
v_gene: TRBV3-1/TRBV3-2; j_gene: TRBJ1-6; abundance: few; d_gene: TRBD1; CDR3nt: TGTGCCAGCAGCCCTAGGACAGGGGATAATTCACCCCTCCACTTT; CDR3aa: CASSPRTGDNSPLHF
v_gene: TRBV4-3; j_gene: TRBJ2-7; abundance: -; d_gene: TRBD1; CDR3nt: TGCGCCAGCAGCCAGGAACAGGGGGCTTGGCACGAGCAGTACTTC; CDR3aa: CASSQEQGAWHEQYF
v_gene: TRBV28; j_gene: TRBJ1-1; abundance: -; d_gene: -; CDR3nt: TGTGCCAGCAGGATTGGGCTGAACACTGAAGCTTTCTTT; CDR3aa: CASRIGLNTEAFF
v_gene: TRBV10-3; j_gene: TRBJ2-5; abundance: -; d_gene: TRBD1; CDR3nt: TGTGCCACTTTAAGGGACAGGGGCATGGAGACCCAGTACTTC; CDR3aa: CATLRDRGMETQYF
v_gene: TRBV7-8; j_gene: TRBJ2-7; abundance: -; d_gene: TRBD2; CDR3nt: TGTGCCAGCAGCTCCAATGAGGGAGGGGTCTACGAGCAGTACTTC; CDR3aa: CASSSNEGGVYEQYF
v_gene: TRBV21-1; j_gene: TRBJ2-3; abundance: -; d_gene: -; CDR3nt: TGTGCCAGCAGCAAAGTGGTCAGCGCGAACTTGTTCACAGATACGCAGTATTTT; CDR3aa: CASSKVVSANLFTDTQYF
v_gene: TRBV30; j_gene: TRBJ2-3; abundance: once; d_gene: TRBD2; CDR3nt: TGTGCCTGGAGTCAGGGACTAGCCGAATCAGATACGCAGTATTTT; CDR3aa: CAWSQGLAESDTQYF
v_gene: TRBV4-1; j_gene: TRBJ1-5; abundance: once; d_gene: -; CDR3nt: TGCGCCAGCAGCTGGGAGAGCAATCAGCCCCAGCATTTT; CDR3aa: CASSWESNQPQHF
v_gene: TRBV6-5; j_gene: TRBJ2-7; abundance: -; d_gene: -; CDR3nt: TGTGCCAGCAGTTACCGGGGAACCGAGCAGTACTTC; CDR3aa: CASSYRGTEQYF
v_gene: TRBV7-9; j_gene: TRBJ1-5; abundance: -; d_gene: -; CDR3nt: TGTGCCAGCAGCTTAGCGCGGGGCCATAACAATCAGCCCCAGCATTTT; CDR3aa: CASSLARGHNNQPQHF
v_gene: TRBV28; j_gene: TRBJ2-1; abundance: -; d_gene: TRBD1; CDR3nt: TGTGCCAGCAGTCCACAGGGGGACAATGAGCAGTTCTTC; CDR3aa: CASSPQGDNEQFF
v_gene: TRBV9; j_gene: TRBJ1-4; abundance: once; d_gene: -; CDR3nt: TGTGCCAGCAGCGTAGCAGGGTCTAATGAAAAACTGTTTTTT; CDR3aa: CASSVAGSNEKLFF
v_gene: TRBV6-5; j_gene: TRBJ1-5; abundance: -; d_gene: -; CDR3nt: TGTGCCAGCAGTCGGACAAGACAGGCTGATCAGCCCCAGCATTTT; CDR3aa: CASSRTRQADQPQHF
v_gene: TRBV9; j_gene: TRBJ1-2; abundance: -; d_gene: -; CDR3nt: TGTGCCAGCAGCTCAGGGTTTAACTATGGCTACACCTTC; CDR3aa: CASSSGFNYGYTF
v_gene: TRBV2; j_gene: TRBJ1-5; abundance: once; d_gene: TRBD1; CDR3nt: TGTGCCAGCAAGACAGGGGGCGTTTTTGGTCAGCCCCAGCATTTT; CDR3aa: CASKTGGVFGQPQHF
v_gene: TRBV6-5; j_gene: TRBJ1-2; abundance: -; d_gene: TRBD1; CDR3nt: TGTGCCAGCAGTTATAATTCAGACAGGGGGCGGAATGGCTACACCTTC; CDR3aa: CASSYNSDRGRNGYTF
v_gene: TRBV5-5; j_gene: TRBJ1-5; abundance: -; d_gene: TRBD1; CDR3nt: TGTGCCAGCAGCCTCGGTACAGGGGACCTTTATAGCAATCAGCCCCAGCATTTT; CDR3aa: CASSLGTGDLYSNQPQHF
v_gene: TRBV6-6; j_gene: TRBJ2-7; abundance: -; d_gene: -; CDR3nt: TGTGCCAGCAGTGCCGACAGGTCCGAGCAGTACTTC; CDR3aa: CASSADRSEQYF
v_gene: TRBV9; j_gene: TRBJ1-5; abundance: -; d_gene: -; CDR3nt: TGTGCCAGCAGCTCAAACAGGGATGGCAATCAGCCCCAGCATTTT; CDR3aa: CASSSNRDGNQPQHF
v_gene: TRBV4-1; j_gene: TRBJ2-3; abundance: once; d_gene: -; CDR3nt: TGCGCCAGCAGCCAATCCTATCTGGTGGATACGCAGTATTTT; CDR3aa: CASSQSYLVDTQYF
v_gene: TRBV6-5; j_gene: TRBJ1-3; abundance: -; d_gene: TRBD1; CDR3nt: TGTGCCAGCAGTTGGGACAGCGACTCTGGAAACACCATATATTTT; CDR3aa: CASSWDSDSGNTIYF
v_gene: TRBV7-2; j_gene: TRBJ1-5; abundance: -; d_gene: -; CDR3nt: TGTGCCAGCAGCTTAGAAGGGGACACAAGGCAGCCCCAGCATTTT; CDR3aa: CASSLEGDTRQPQHF
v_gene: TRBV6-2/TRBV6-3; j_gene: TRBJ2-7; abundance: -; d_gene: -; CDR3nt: TGTGCCAGCAGTTTAATATATAATTCCTACGAGCAGTACTTC; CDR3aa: CASSLIYNSYEQYF
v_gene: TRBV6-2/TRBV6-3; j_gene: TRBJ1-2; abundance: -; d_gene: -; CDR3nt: TGTGCCAGCAGTTACTCGACTACGGAGCGGGGCTACACCTTC; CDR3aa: CASSYSTTERGYTF
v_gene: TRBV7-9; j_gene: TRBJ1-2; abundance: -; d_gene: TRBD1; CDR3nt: TGTGCCAGCAGCCAGACCGGGACAGGAGGGAACACCTTC; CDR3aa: CASSQTGTGGNTF
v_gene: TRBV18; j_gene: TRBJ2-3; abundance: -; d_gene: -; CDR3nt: TGTGCCAGCTCACCACAGCAGGGGGATACGCAGTATTTT; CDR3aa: CASSPQQGDTQYF
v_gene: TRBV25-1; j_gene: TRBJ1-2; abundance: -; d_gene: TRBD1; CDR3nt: TGTGCCAGCGCCCCACGACAGGGTAGGGGCTACACCTTC; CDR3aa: CASAPRQGRGYTF
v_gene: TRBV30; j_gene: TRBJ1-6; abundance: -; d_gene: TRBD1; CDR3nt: TGTGCCTGGAGCCGGGACAGGGGGCGAAATTCACCCCTCCACTTT; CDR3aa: CAWSRDRGRNSPLHF
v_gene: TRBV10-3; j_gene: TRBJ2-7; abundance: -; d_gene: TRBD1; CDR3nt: TGTGCCATGGGGACAGGGGGCTACGAGCAGTACTTC; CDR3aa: CAMGTGGYEQYF
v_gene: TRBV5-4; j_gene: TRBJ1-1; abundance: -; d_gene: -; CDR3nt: TGTGCCAGCAGCTTGGCTACGAACACTGAAGCTTTCTTT; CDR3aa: CASSLATNTEAFF
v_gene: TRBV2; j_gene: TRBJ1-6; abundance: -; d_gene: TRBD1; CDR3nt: TGTGCCAGCAGGACGGGACAGGGGAATTCACCCCTCCACTTT; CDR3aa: CASRTGQGNSPLHF
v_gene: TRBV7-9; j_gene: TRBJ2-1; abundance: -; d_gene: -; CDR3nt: TGTGCCAGCAGCTTAGACGGCAATGAGCAGTTCTTC; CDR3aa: CASSLDGNEQFF
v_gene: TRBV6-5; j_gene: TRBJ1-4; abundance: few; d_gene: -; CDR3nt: TGTGCCAGCATGTCTGGGGCAGGGGATGAAAAACTGTTTTTT; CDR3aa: CASMSGAGDEKLFF
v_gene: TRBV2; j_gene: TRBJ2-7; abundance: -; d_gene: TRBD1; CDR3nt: TGTGCCAGTACAGGGGACTCCTACGAGCAGTACTTC; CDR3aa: CASTGDSYEQYF
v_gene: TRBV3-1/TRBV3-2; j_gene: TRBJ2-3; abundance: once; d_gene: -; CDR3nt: TGTGCCAGCAGCCAAGCGTTCTCTCCGTACACAGATACGCAGTATTTT; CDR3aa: CASSQAFSPYTDTQYF
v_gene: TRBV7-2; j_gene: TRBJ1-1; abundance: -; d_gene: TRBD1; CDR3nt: TGTGCCAGCAGCCTCCGAGACAGGGCGGGAGCTTTCTTT; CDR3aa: CASSLRDRAGAFF
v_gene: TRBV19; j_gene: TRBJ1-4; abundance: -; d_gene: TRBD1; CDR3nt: TGTGCCAGTAGCCAGACAGGGCTTGAAAAACTGTTTTTT; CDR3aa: CASSQTGLEKLFF
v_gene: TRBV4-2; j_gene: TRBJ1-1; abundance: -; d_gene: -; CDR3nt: TGTGCCAGCAGCCCCAACAGGGTGAACACTGAAGCTTTCTTT; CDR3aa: CASSPNRVNTEAFF
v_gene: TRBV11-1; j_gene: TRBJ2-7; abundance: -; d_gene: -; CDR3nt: TGTGCCAGCAGCTCGGGGGTCGAGCAGTACTTC; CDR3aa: CASSSGVEQYF
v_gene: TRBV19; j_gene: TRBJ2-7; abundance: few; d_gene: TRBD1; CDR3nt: TGTGCCAGTAGTACGGGACAGGGGGCTCAAGAGCAGTACTTC; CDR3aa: CASSTGQGAQEQYF
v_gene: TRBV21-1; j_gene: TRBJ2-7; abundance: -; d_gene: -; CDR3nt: TGTGCCAGCAGCAAAGCCCACAGGGCCTACGAGCAGTACTTC; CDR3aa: CASSKAHRAYEQYF
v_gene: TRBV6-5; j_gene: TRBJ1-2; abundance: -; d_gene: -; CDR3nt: TGTGCCAGCAGTACGGAGGGAAACTATGGCTACACCTTC; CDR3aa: CASSTEGNYGYTF
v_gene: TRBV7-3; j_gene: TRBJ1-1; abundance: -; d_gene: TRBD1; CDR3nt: TGTGCCTCTTTCCTGGACAGGGCAAACACTGAAGCTTTCTTT; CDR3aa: CASFLDRANTEAFF